In its sample, the clone carrying this T cell receptor (beta chain) was seen many times. Antigen unknown. RNA transcripts provided the template for amplifying TCR beta CDR3 regions. HTBI-primed RT-PCR formed the first round, and a multiplex PCR formed the second. TCRdb re-called the multiplex PCR reads through MiXCR, storing one row per CDR3 protein. The data hold about 640,000 distinct CDR3 sequences, with more than 40% observed a single time. Per the germline V gene, CDR1 is SQVTM and CDR2 is ANQGSEA. Trimming took off 5 bases at V and 4 bases at J, with 15 bases between the two ends. The CDR3 is made up of 13 amino acids. Moderate-to-severe activity, with CAS ≥3, NOSPECS ≥4 and duration under 3 months, characterized the donors with ophthalmopathy. These data come from a study of Graves' ophthalmopathy and Graves' hyperthyroidism. Overall study: The blood sample was drawn at first diagnosis and before any treatment.

Findings and limits, study-wide: In blood appeared most of the expanded thyroid clonotypes whose frequency exceeded 0.001. Sensitivity reached just under 90% and specificity about 81% for a 13-signature model separating ophthalmopathy from stable hyperthyroidism.

This TCR was recovered from an adult man with Graves' ophthalmopathy. The rearrangement uses TRBV29-1 and TRBJ2-7; TRBD1 is a possible D gene (6 bases). The sequencing sample was made of peripheral blood. This CDR3 is CSVSTGSGYEQYF. DNA of the CDR3: TGCAGCGTTTCAACAGGGTCGGGGTACGAGCAGTACTTC.